This passage covers 29 T cell receptor beta chains from one sample sequenced in a study of cytomegalovirus exposure and HLA in healthy donors. Method: immunoSEQ multiplex PCR; TCRdb's copy keeps in-frame clones and lacks some. The repertoire holds about 280,000 clones, 88% seen once, with about 0.9% in the top ten. Sequences were obtained from PBMCs. The source of these receptors is a woman younger than 30 in good health and CMV-seronegative.

The V call is TRBV27, the J call TRBJ2-5, with D possibly TRBD1 on 5 matching bases. Germline CDR1 reads MNHEY; CDR2 reads SMNVEV (reference sequence). V gave up 0 bases and J gave up 5 bases, with 7 bases separating them. The CDR3 extends over 13 amino acids. The CDR3 region has the DNA TGTGCCAGCAGTTTATCGGGGCGGGAGACCCAGTACTTC. Translation: CASSLSGRETQYF.

The chain is built from TRBV5-1 and TRBJ1-1; TRBD1 matches 9 bases. CDR3 length: 15 amino acids. V lost 5 bases and J lost 1; bases outside the gene matches: 6. Germline loops: CDR1 SGHRS, CDR2 YFSETQ. CDR3 DNA: TGCGCCAGCAGTAATGGACAGGGGAGGAACACTGAAGCTTTCTTT. Translation: CASSNGQGRNTEAFF.

The gene calls are TRBV10-3 and TRBJ1-2, with 10 bases matching TRBD1. The germline V gene encodes CDR1 ENHRY and CDR2 SYGVKD. This CDR3 spans 17 amino acids. V shed 4 bases, J shed 4 bases, and the junction held 12 bases outside the gene matches. This CDR3 is CAISGSAGTGESYGYTF. CDR3 DNA sequence: TGTGCCATCAGTGGGTCAGCCGGGACAGGGGAATCCTATGGCTACACCTTC.

The chain recombines TRBV27 with TRBJ2-7, with TRBD2 identical over 8 bases. The germline V gene encodes CDR1 MNHEY and CDR2 SMNVEV (reference sequence). The CDR3 contains 16 residues. V was clipped by 2 bases and J by 5 bases; unmatched bases: 11. The CDR3 spells CASSLIRSGSSDEQYF. The CDR3 coding sequence is TGTGCCAGCAGTTTAATTCGAAGCGGGAGTTCGGACGAGCAGTACTTC.

The chain combines TRBV15 with TRBJ2-7, with 8 bases lining up with TRBD2. The germline V gene has CDR1 LNHNV and CDR2 YYDKDF (reference sequence). The CDR3 totals 15 residues. V shed 7 bases and J 4 bases; nucleotides not matched to a gene: 12. In nucleotides, the CDR3 is TGTGCCACCACTCCGCGGGCCCGGGAGGGGTACGAGCAGTACTTC. Translation gives CATTPRAREGYEQYF.

Here the CDR3 DNA reads TGCGCCAGCAGCCGCAGACAGGGACCTCAAGAGACCCAGTACTTC. It codes for CASSRRQGPQETQYF. The gene calls are TRBV5-1 and TRBJ2-5; 7 nucleotides agree with TRBD1. In germline, CDR1 is SGHRS, CDR2 YFSETQ. V lost 4 bases and J lost 2; bases outside the gene matches: 8. This CDR3 has 15 residues.

The chain links TRBV9 to TRBJ2-7; possibly TRBD1 for D (5 bases). The CDR3 runs 12 residues. Trimming cost V 4 bases and J 10 bases, with 15 bases left between them. The germline V gene encodes CDR1 SGDLS and CDR2 YYNGEE. The CDR3 is CASSPGSGHQYF. CDR3 in DNA: TGTGCCAGCAGCCCGGGTTCAGGGCACCAGTACTTC.

The chain recombines TRBV15 with TRBJ2-3; 10 bases are a match to TRBD2. Germline V gives CDR1 LNHNV, CDR2 YYDKDF (reference sequence). V gave up 1 base and J gave up 4 bases; unmatched junction bases: 11. The CDR3 length is 18 residues. DNA for the CDR3: TGTGCCACCAGCAGAGCAATGAGAGCGGGAGGGGCCCCAGATACGCAGTATTTT. Its translation: CATSRAMRAGGAPDTQYF.

CDR3 in amino acids: CASSQEATGAFSGNTIYF. In nucleotides, the CDR3 is TGCGCCAGCAGCCAAGAAGCGACAGGGGCTTTCTCTGGAAACACCATATATTTT. The chain recombines TRBV4-1 with TRBJ1-3, with 8 bases matching TRBD1. The J segment lost 0 bases and the V segment lost 0 bases, leaving 7 bases of the junction unmatched. CDR1 MGHRA and CDR2 YSYEKL come from the germline V gene. The CDR3 totals 18 residues.

V usage is TRBV7-8 and J usage is TRBJ1-5; D not resolved. V lost 3 bases and J lost 3, with 12 bases in between. Germline V gives CDR1 SGHVS, CDR2 FQNEAQ. CDR3 length equals 15 residues. The CDR3 loop reads CASSFRPGYNQPQHF. The CDR3 DNA is TGTGCCAGCAGCTTTCGACCGGGGTACAATCAGCCCCAGCATTTT.

The J gene is TRBJ1-5, the V gene TRBV6-1; possible D gene TRBD1, 5 bases. Germline V gene lookup returns CDR1 MNHNS and CDR2 SASEGT. This CDR3 spans 13 amino acids. Trimming stripped 7 bases from V and 3 bases from J, with 10 bases between. The CDR3 reads CASTRQFNQPQHF. Here the CDR3 DNA reads TGTGCCAGCACAAGACAGTTCAATCAGCCCCAGCATTTT.

The V and J genes are TRBV19 and TRBJ2-2; 10 nucleotides line up with TRBD2. The trim removed 0 bases at V and 0 bases at J, leaving 4 bases unmatched. CDR3 length: 18 residues. Germline CDR1 LNHDA, CDR2 SQIVND (reference sequence). CDR3 in amino acids: CASSIEVSGRSNTGELFF. In DNA form, the CDR3 reads TGTGCCAGTAGTATAGAAGTTAGCGGGAGGTCGAACACCGGGGAGCTGTTTTTT.

The V gene is TRBV4-1, the J gene TRBJ2-4, with a possible D match to TRBD2 (6 bases). CDR1 is MGHRA and CDR2 is YSYEKL in the germline V gene. The CDR3 consists of 17 residues. The ends were cut back, 0 bases at V and 4 bases at J, with 16 bases in the middle. The CDR3 sequence: CASSQEDPGSQKNIQYF. The CDR3 DNA follows: TGCGCCAGCAGCCAAGAAGACCCCGGGAGCCAGAAAAACATTCAGTACTTC.

The chain employs TRBV11-2 and TRBJ2-7; 8 bases are a match to TRBD2. This CDR3 spans 14 amino acids. The J segment lost 2 bases and the V segment lost 5 bases, leaving 5 bases of the junction unmatched. Germline V lookup: CDR1 SGHAT, CDR2 FQNNGV. CDR3 bases: TGTGCCAGCAGCACCCAAGCGGGAGCCTACGAGCAGTACTTC. As protein: CASSTQAGAYEQYF.

This chain links TRBV14 with TRBJ1-6; D is undetermined. Trimming cost V 1 base and J 12 bases, with 10 bases left between them. The germline V gene encodes CDR1 SGHDN and CDR2 FVKESK. The CDR3 length is 13 residues. The CDR3 region is CASSQGIDLPLHF. CDR3 sequence (DNA): TGTGCCAGCAGCCAAGGTATAGATTTACCCCTCCACTTT.

V and J are TRBV6-1 and TRBJ1-5; 8 bases are shared with TRBD1. This CDR3 is built from 15 residues. Trimming took 6 bases from V and 7 from J; bases not matched to a gene: 11. CDR1 MNHNS and CDR2 SASEGT come from the germline V gene. The CDR3 coding sequence is TGTGCCAGCAGATTACCTCAGCAGGGGGCCCAGCCCCAGCATTTT. Translated: CASRLPQQGAQPQHF.

Here the CDR3 DNA reads TGCGCCAGCAGCTTCCTCCAGGCCGGGGACTATGGCTACACCTTC. It specifies CASSFLQAGDYGYTF. This chain uses TRBV5-1 with TRBJ1-2, with D uncertain. The CDR3 runs 15 residues. CDR1 is SGHRS and CDR2 is YFSETQ in the germline V gene. V gave up 2 bases and J gave up 3 bases, with 14 bases separating them.

V gene TRBV2 combines with J gene TRBJ2-1; D unresolved. The CDR3 is made up of 11 amino acids. The V end was cut by 1 base, the J end by 15 bases, with 10 bases between. CDR1 and CDR2 from the germline V gene are SNHLY and FYNNEI. For the CDR3, the DNA is TGTGCCAGCAGTGAAGATAAAACGGGGTTCTTC. Amino acid sequence: CASSEDKTGFF. The full variable domain, with the rest looked up from reference TRBV2 and TRBJ2-1, is EPEVTQTPSHQVTQMGQEVILRCVPISNHLYFYWYRQILGQKVEFLVSFYNNEISEKSEIFDDQFSVERPDGSNFTLKIRSTKLEDSAMYFCASSEDKTGFFGPGTRLTVL.

This clone was seen a single time. The chain is built from TRBV27 and TRBJ1-4; D may be TRBD1 (5 bases). The germline CDR1 and CDR2 sequences are MNHEY and SMNVEV (reference sequence). Deletions cut 6 bases from V and 4 bases from J, with 15 bases between. The CDR3 length is 15 residues. CDR3 sequence (DNA): TGTGCCAGCAGAACCCTTCAGGGTGTTAATGAAAAACTGTTTTTT. Encoded protein: CASRTLQGVNEKLFF. Filled out from reference TRBV27 and TRBJ1-4, the complete variable domain reads EAQVTQNPRYLITVTGKKLTVTCSQNMNHEYMSWYRQDPGLGLRQIYYSMNVEVTDKGDVPEGYKVSRKEKRNFPLILESPSPNQTSLYFCASRTLQGVNEKLFFGSGTQLSVL.

The chain has TRBV15 and TRBJ2-1; 7 bases match TRBD2. This CDR3 region has 15 residues. J gave up 12 bases and V 6 bases, and 17 bases lay outside the gene matches. Germline CDR1 LNHNV, CDR2 YYDKDF (reference sequence). The CDR3 region has the DNA TGTGCCACCAGTGGGCCTAGCGGCCACACGGGGTTGCAGTTCTTC. Protein product: CATSGPSGHTGLQFF.

The chain combines TRBV25-1 with TRBJ1-1, with 7 bases matching TRBD1. Germline CDR1 reads MGHDK; CDR2 reads SYGVNS. The CDR3 is 14 residues long. Unmatched junction bases numbered 5, after V lost 6 bases and J lost 1 base. Written as DNA, the CDR3 is TGTGCCAGCAGCAGCGGACAGGCGAACACTGAAGCTTTCTTT. It is translated as CASSSGQANTEAFF.

In DNA form, the CDR3 reads TGTGCCACAGAACAGGGCCGGGGACAGGGCTACGAGCAGTACTTC. Amino acids: CATEQGRGQGYEQYF. V is TRBV28 and J is TRBJ2-7, with 9 positions matching TRBD1. Germline V CDR1 and CDR2: MDHEN, SYDVKM. The CDR3 length is 15 residues. V dropped 10 bases and J dropped 3; count of bases not matched to a gene: 13.

The gene calls are TRBV23-1 and TRBJ2-5; 9 bases fit TRBD2. TRBV23-1 is given ORF status, its function remaining uncertain. J lost 4 bases, V lost 3 bases, and 12 bases had no gene match. This CDR3 is built from 17 residues. The CDR3 DNA sequence: TGCGCCAGCAGTCACAAGCGGGTCGGCGGGAGGGCAGAGACCCAGTACTTC. Amino acid sequence: CASSHKRVGGRAETQYF.

The chain has TRBV7-8 and TRBJ1-1, with D perhaps matching TRBD1 (6 bases). There are 18 residues in the CDR3. Germline V gene sequence: CDR1 SGHVS, CDR2 FQNEAQ. Trimming left V 5 bases short and J 3 bases short, with 25 bases between. CDR3 coding DNA: TGTGCCAGCAGCGCGTTTTACAGGGCCCAGCTAAAGTACACTGAAGCTTTCTTT. This codes for CASSAFYRAQLKYTEAFF.

CDR3 coding DNA: TGTGCCAGCAGCCTCTCCGGTAGTGGGGGGGGAGAGACCCAGTACTTC. Its protein is CASSLSGSGGGETQYF. V usage is TRBV7-2 and J usage is TRBJ2-5; 7 positions agree with TRBD2. The CDR3 length is 16 residues. Germline V lookup: CDR1 SGHTA, CDR2 FQGNSA. V trimming: 5 bases; J trimming: 4 bases; junction bases outside the gene matches: 13.

The rearrangement uses TRBV28 and TRBJ2-7; 8 bases agree with TRBD1. The CDR3 spans 18 residues. V gave up 5 bases and J gave up 4 bases; unmatched junction bases: 19. Germline V gives CDR1 MDHEN, CDR2 SYDVKM. The CDR3 loop is CASSPIRGRQGKSYEQYF. CDR3 bases: TGTGCCAGCAGTCCAATACGGGGAAGACAGGGGAAGTCGTACGAGCAGTACTTC.

The V gene is TRBV27, the J gene TRBJ1-6; D remains unclear. Germline values: CDR1 MNHEY, CDR2 SMNVEV (reference sequence). CDR3 length: 12 amino acids. The V end was cut by 5 bases, the J end by 10 bases, with 9 bases between. The DNA of the CDR3 is TGTGCCAGCAGTCGGGGTGGCTCACCCCTCCACTTT. It yields the protein CASSRGGSPLHF.

The rearrangement uses TRBV28 and TRBJ2-2, with TRBD1 matching over 9 bases. V shed 7 bases and J 7 bases; nucleotides not matched to a gene: 10. Germline V CDR1 and CDR2: MDHEN, SYDVKM. The CDR3 runs to 15 residues. CDR3 in amino acids: CASTSRDRAGGELFF. CDR3 DNA sequence: TGTGCCAGCACCTCCCGGGACAGGGCTGGCGGGGAGCTGTTTTTT. The variable domain in full, completed from reference TRBV28 and TRBJ2-2, reads DVKVTQSSRYLVKRTGEKVFLECVQDMDHENMFWYRQDPGLGLRLIYFSYDVKMKEKGDIPEGYSVSREKKERFSLILESASTNQTSMYLCASTSRDRAGGELFFGEGSRLTVL.

The J gene is TRBJ2-3, the V gene TRBV6-5; 12 bases agree with TRBD2. V lost 4 bases and J lost 5; bases outside the gene matches: 7. CDR3 length: 16 residues. Germline CDR1 MNHEY, CDR2 SVGAGI. The CDR3 is CASSSASGRALDTQYF. The CDR3 DNA follows: TGTGCCAGCAGTTCCGCTAGCGGGAGGGCCTTAGATACGCAGTATTTT.